Below are 17 T cell receptor beta chains sequenced from a single sample in a study of T-cell memory formation after mild COVID-19. TCRdb redid the calling of the 5' RACE reads with MiXCR, one entry per CDR3 protein. The data hold over 450,000 distinct CDR3 sequences, with about a fifth observed a single time. The specimen was PBMCs or a T cell subset sorted from them (not recorded which). Every receptor here comes from an adult woman who had mild COVID-19 (a few samples of this study predate the infection). Cell type and time point are not known.

Here the CDR3 DNA reads TGCAGTGCTAGAGATGGTCCCGACGCCGGAGGGAGGAACTATGGCTACACCTTC. Its protein product is CSARDGPDAGGRNYGYTF. The chain recombines TRBV20-1 with TRBJ1-2; D uncertain. The CDR3 is 18 residues long. V lost 0 bases, J lost 2 bases, and 22 bases lay in between. CDR1 is DFQATT, CDR2 SNEGSKA, per germline (reference sequence).

This chain links TRBV19 with TRBJ2-7; D unclear. The CDR3 is made up of 16 amino acids. Germline V gene lookup returns CDR1 LNHDA and CDR2 SQIVND (reference sequence). V gave up 5 bases and J gave up 1 base, with 18 bases separating them. The CDR3 DNA sequence: TGTGCCAGTAGTCCGTACCAACCCCTAAAATCCTACGAGCAGTACTTC. It encodes CASSPYQPLKSYEQYF.

This clonotype has more than one count but fewer than ten. CDR3 residues: CASSLSGTRPNEQFF. CDR3 nucleotide sequence: TGTGCCAGCTCACTATCCGGGACTCGCCCTAATGAGCAGTTCTTC. This chain connects TRBV18 to TRBJ2-1; TRBD2 might be the D (6 bases). The CDR3 has 15 amino acids. Germline CDR1 is KGHSH and CDR2 is LQKENI. Trimming stripped 4 bases from V and 7 bases from J, with 17 bases between.

This clonotype was observed a handful of times. This sequence joins TRBV6-2 or TRBV6-3 and TRBJ2-7; D gene uncertain. There are 14 residues in the CDR3. Trimming removed 8 bases from V and 0 bases from J, with 14 bases in between. Germline values: CDR1 MNHEY, CDR2 SVGEGT. The CDR3 sequence: CASGRGPSSYEQYF. CDR3 nucleotide sequence: TGTGCCAGCGGCAGAGGACCGAGCTCCTACGAGCAGTACTTC.

The rearrangement uses TRBV7-2 and TRBJ2-5, with a tentative D call TRBD2 (5 bases). Germline CDR1 reads SGHTA; CDR2 reads FQGNSA. CDR3 size: 15 residues. Trimming took 1 base from V and 2 from J, leaving 11 bases between them. The CDR3 reads CASSLVATIQETQYF. CDR3 in DNA: TGTGCCAGCAGCTTAGTGGCGACTATACAAGAGACCCAGTACTTC. The variable domain in full, with the rest retrieved from reference TRBV7-2 and TRBJ2-5, is GAGVSQSPSNKVTEKGKDVELRCDPISGHTALYWYRQSLGQGLEFLIYFQGNSAPDKSGLPSDRFSAERTGGSVSTLTIQRTQQEDSAVYLCASSLVATIQETQYFGPGTRLLVL.

The chain uses TRBV6-1 and TRBJ1-5; D remains ambiguous. Germline-derived CDR1 and CDR2 are MNHNS and SASEGT. Trimming took 4 bases from V and 6 from J, leaving 10 bases between them. The CDR3 length is 13 residues. The CDR3 DNA follows: TGTGCCAGCAGTGGAGAGGGTGGTCAGCCCCAGCATTTT. It specifies CASSGEGGQPQHF.

The chain recombines TRBV20-1 with TRBJ2-1; weak D call: TRBD2 (5 bases). Per the germline V gene, CDR1 is DFQATT and CDR2 is SNEGSKA (reference sequence). This CDR3 contains 12 residues. Between the trimmed V and J ends, which lost 5 bases and 8 bases, there was a span of 13 bases. The CDR3 nucleotides read TGCAGTGCTCTCGCTTTGAGGGATGAGCAGTTCTTC. It translates to CSALALRDEQFF.

V usage is TRBV3-1 and J usage is TRBJ1-6, with D perhaps matching TRBD1 (5 bases). The germline V gene encodes CDR1 LGHDT and CDR2 YNNKEL (reference sequence). CDR3 length: 16 amino acids. Trimming removed 3 bases at V and 7 bases at J, with 16 bases between. DNA for the CDR3: TGTGCCAGCAGCCAGGGGACGGGACGGAGAAATTCACCCCTCCACTTT. Translated: CASSQGTGRRNSPLHF.

The rearrangement uses TRBV29-1 and TRBJ2-1; TRBD2 matches 7 bases. CDR1 is SQVTM, CDR2 ANQGSEA, per germline. CDR3 length: 12 amino acids. The junction had 13 bases not matched to a gene; V was cut back by 8 bases and J by 12 bases. The CDR3 coding sequence is TGCAGCTTACAGGAAACTAGCGCGGGGCAGTTCTTC. This translates into CSLQETSAGQFF.

This clonotype appeared a few times. The V and J genes are TRBV11-2 and TRBJ2-2; D may be TRBD1 or TRBD2 (6 bases each). CDR1 is SGHAT, CDR2 FQNNGV, per germline. V lost 6 bases to trimming and J lost 5 bases, with 13 bases between them. The CDR3 sequence is 14 residues long. This chain's CDR3 is CASRPGGLTGELFF. The CDR3, as DNA: TGTGCCAGCAGACCCGGGGGCCTAACCGGGGAGCTGTTTTTT.

This clonotype has at least ten counts. This chain links TRBV12-3 or TRBV12-4 with TRBJ1-4; a possible D gene is TRBD1 (5 bases). This CDR3 comprises 13 residues. Trimming removed 5 bases at V and 8 bases at J, with 12 bases between. CDR3 amino acids: CASSSQGAEKLFF. The CDR3 DNA follows: TGTGCCAGCAGTAGTCAGGGTGCGGAAAAACTGTTTTTT.

This clonotype was found a few times. V is TRBV4-2 and J is TRBJ1-2; D remains unclear. This CDR3 is 13 amino acids long. Germline V gene lookup returns CDR1 LGHNA and CDR2 YNFKEQ. Trimming removed 0 bases at V and 6 bases at J, with 8 bases between. CDR3 loop: CASSQDSGNGYTF. CDR3 nucleotides: TGTGCCAGCAGCCAAGATAGTGGCAATGGCTACACCTTC.

V gene TRBV4-1 combines with J gene TRBJ1-1, with D unclear. Germline CDR1 is MGHRA and CDR2 is YSYEKL. The V gene lost 1 base and the J gene lost 3 bases, with 15 bases spanning the gap. The CDR3 covers 16 residues. The CDR3 is CASSQAWPLRDTEAFF. The DNA for the CDR3 is TGCGCCAGCAGCCAAGCGTGGCCATTGAGGGACACTGAAGCTTTCTTT.

The chain has TRBV7-9 and TRBJ1-2; 8 positions match TRBD1. V lost 5 bases, J lost 6 bases, and 8 bases stayed unmatched. CDR3 size: 14 residues. CDR1 is SEHNR and CDR2 is FQNEAQ in the germline V gene (reference sequence). The CDR3 nucleotides read TGTGCCAGCAGCCCCGGACAGGGCCTGGATGGCTACACCTTC. The encoded protein is CASSPGQGLDGYTF.

The chain combines TRBV5-5 with TRBJ2-1; 7 positions agree with TRBD2. CDR1 SGHKS and CDR2 YYEKEE come from the germline V gene (reference sequence). There are 15 residues in the CDR3. V dropped 3 bases and J dropped 7; count of bases not matched to a gene: 10. CDR3 sequence reads: CASSWPSLGGNEQFF. The CDR3 DNA reads as TGTGCCAGCAGCTGGCCCTCCTTGGGGGGGAATGAGCAGTTCTTC.

This clonotype was detected ten times or more. The chain carries TRBV12-3 or TRBV12-4 and TRBJ1-1, with 8 bases matching TRBD1. This CDR3 is 16 amino acids long. V was pared by 2 bases and J by 7 bases, with 12 bases of the junction left unmatched. CDR3 bases: TGTGCCAGCAGTTTATCACAGGGGGGTGTGATCTTTGAAGCTTTCTTT. This translates into CASSLSQGGVIFEAFF.

In this sample, this clonotype turned up a few times. For the CDR3, the DNA is TGCAGCGTTGAAGGGTTGGTAGGGCGCGACGACTATGGCTACACCTTC. Translating gives CSVEGLVGRDDYGYTF. The chain links TRBV29-1 to TRBJ1-2; D call uncertain. The V gene's germline CDR1 is SQVTM and CDR2 ANQGSEA. The V gene lost 1 base and the J gene lost 3 bases, with 18 bases spanning the gap. The CDR3 contains 16 residues.